These 17 T cell receptor beta chains share one sample of origin, sequenced in a study of tumor-infiltrating lymphocytes in primary liver carcinoma. Both blood RNA, taken from unsorted whole blood, and germline DNA were extracted. Total RNA amounting to around 450 ng was the source from which TCR beta cDNA was made with a constant-region primer. Libraries for TCR beta were built through three nested multiplex PCR rounds, which together made up a slightly modified ARM-PCR procedure. The two initial PCR rounds, roughly 9 cycles each, used TRBV1-TRBV30 forward and C-beta reverse primers. One entry per CDR3 protein results from TCRdb running MiXCR on the multiplex PCR reads. Here the sample spans over 250,000 distinct CDR3 sequences, roughly 60% being singletons. Sequences were obtained from peripheral blood. The receptors here all came from a woman in her twenties or thirties with primary liver carcinoma and hepatitis B virus infection.

In this sample, this clonotype turned up once. This chain joins TRBV6-5 and TRBJ2-5, with no clear D. Trimming took off 7 bases at V and 7 bases at J, with 25 bases between the two ends. The germline CDR1 and CDR2 sequences are MNHEY and SVGAGI. This CDR3 has 16 amino acids. CDR3 sequence: CASNYDRSLQLGTQYF. CDR3 bases: TGTGCCAGCAATTATGATCGCAGTTTGCAGTTAGGGACCCAGTACTTC.

This clonotype was counted ten times or more. The chain's CDR3 is CSVERTAQETQYF. DNA for the CDR3: TGCAGCGTCGAAAGGACAGCCCAAGAGACCCAGTACTTC. This chain connects TRBV29-1 to TRBJ2-5; maybe TRBD1 (6 bases). V lost 6 bases, J lost 1 base, and 12 bases lay in between. Germline assignment: CDR1 SQVTM and CDR2 ANQGSEA. This CDR3 has 13 amino acids.

The sample holds many counts of this clonotype. The chain links TRBV4-2 to TRBJ2-7; 10 nucleotides agree with TRBD1. The CDR3 is 16 residues long. The V gene end was trimmed by 2 bases and the J gene end by 3 bases; junction bases not matched to a gene: 7. Germline V gives CDR1 LGHNA, CDR2 YNFKEQ. The CDR3 protein is CASSQFRGQGFYEQYF. The CDR3 DNA follows: TGTGCCAGCAGCCAATTTAGGGGACAGGGGTTCTACGAGCAGTACTTC.

The V call is TRBV12-3 or TRBV12-4, the J call TRBJ2-1; TRBD2 might be the D (6 bases). The V and J ends lost 3 bases and 8 bases respectively, with 14 bases between them. The CDR3 runs to 14 residues. CDR3 DNA: TGTGCCAGCAGTTTTGGTGGGAGGCACGATGAGCAGTTCTTC. Amino acid sequence: CASSFGGRHDEQFF.

In regard to this clonotype: With a much larger clone just one base away, this may be a read error. The J gene is TRBJ2-3, the V gene TRBV4-3; 10 nucleotides agree with TRBD2. The germline CDR1 and CDR2 sequences are LGHNA and YSLEER. The CDR3 has 17 amino acids. The CDR3 region is CASSEERAGGPGDTQYF. The CDR3 DNA follows: TGCGCCAGCAGCGAAGAAAGAGCGGGAGGGCCTGGAGATACGCAGTATTTT.

The chain couples TRBV6-5 to TRBJ2-1; 14 bases align to TRBD2. The CDR3 has 15 residues. The trim removed 5 bases at V and 10 bases at J, leaving 7 bases unmatched. Germline V gene data show CDR1 as MNHEY and CDR2 as SVGAGI. Here the CDR3 DNA reads TGTGCCAGCAGTGAAGCGGGACTAGCGGGAGTGGAGCAGTTCTTC. Translating it yields CASSEAGLAGVEQFF.

This clonotype appeared once. The V call is TRBV7-8, the J call TRBJ2-7; D ambiguous. V was trimmed by 5 bases and J by 5 bases, leaving 13 bases between them. Germline V gives CDR1 SGHVS, CDR2 FQNEAQ. This CDR3 is 13 amino acids long. The CDR3 sequence: CASSPSPSDEQYF. CDR3 coding DNA: TGTGCCAGCAGCCCTTCTCCCTCGGACGAGCAGTACTTC.

At least ten counts were recorded for this clonotype. The rearrangement uses TRBV6-1 and TRBJ2-1; D may correspond to TRBD1 or TRBD2 (6 bases each). The germline V gene has CDR1 MNHNS and CDR2 SASEGT. The germline V and J ends were trimmed by 4 bases and 10 bases, with 17 bases remaining between them. CDR3 length: 14 residues. The CDR3 loop is CASSVGGGSVEQFF. The CDR3 nucleotides are TGTGCCAGCAGTGTAGGAGGGGGTTCGGTAGAGCAGTTCTTC.

A word on this clonotype: This could be a read error, since a much larger clone is one nucleotide away. This sequence joins TRBV6-2 or TRBV6-3 and TRBJ2-4; 11 bases are shared with TRBD2. The junction had 15 bases not matched to a gene; V was cut back by 8 bases and J by 9 bases. The CDR3 length is 16 residues. Looked up from germline, CDR1 is MNHEY and CDR2 is SVGEGT. The DNA for the CDR3 is TGTGCCAGCGGTGACGGACTAGCGGGCTTGGGGAGCATTCAGTACTTC. Protein sequence: CASGDGLAGLGSIQYF.

This rearrangement joins TRBV11-2 to TRBJ2-7; the D gene could be TRBD1 or TRBD2 (5 bases each). This CDR3 is 14 amino acids long. Germline V gives CDR1 SGHAT, CDR2 FQNNGV. Trimming removed 8 bases at V and 3 bases at J, with 17 bases between. CDR3 bases: TGTGCCAGCGGCCCGGGACGGGCCAACTACGAGCAGTACTTC. Its translation is CASGPGRANYEQYF.

V gene TRBV6-2 or TRBV6-3 combines with J gene TRBJ2-2, with 7 bases that match TRBD1. J was trimmed by 5 bases and V by 6 bases; bases with no gene match: 12. The germline V gene has CDR1 MNHEY and CDR2 SVGEGT. The CDR3 length is 16 residues. For the CDR3, the DNA is TGTGCCAGCAGCCCCTATGGCAGGGGGAAGACCGGGGAGCTGTTTTTT. This codes for CASSPYGRGKTGELFF.

The CDR3 region is CAIGTGQETQYF. The CDR3 nucleotides read TGTGCCATCGGGACTGGCCAAGAGACCCAGTACTTC. The chain is built from TRBV10-3 and TRBJ2-5, with TRBD2 as a possible D gene (6 bases). The CDR3 runs 12 residues. V was pared by 8 bases and J by 1 base, with 8 bases between. Per the germline V gene, CDR1 is ENHRY and CDR2 is SYGVKD.

Only one count was recorded for this clonotype. Given a much more abundant clone one base away, this may be a read error. The rearrangement joins TRBV12-3 or TRBV12-4 to TRBJ2-5; tentative D call: TRBD1 (7 bases). V dropped 2 bases and J dropped 4 bases, with 20 bases sitting between them. The CDR3 is 17 residues long. The CDR3 bases are TGTGCCAGCAGTTTAAGGGCACAGGTTCAGGGGGGAGAGACCCAGTACTTC. The encoded protein is CASSLRAQVQGGETQYF.

A few counts support this clonotype. The chain employs TRBV28 and TRBJ1-6; D ambiguous. Between the trimmed V and J ends, which lost 2 bases and 5 bases, there was a span of 7 bases. The CDR3 runs to 14 residues. Germline V gene lookup returns CDR1 MDHEN and CDR2 SYDVKM. The DNA of the CDR3 is TGTGCCAGCAGTTTAGGCAGCAATAATTCACCCCTCCACTTT. Translating gives CASSLGSNNSPLHF. Complete variable domain (other parts from reference TRBV28 and TRBJ1-6): DVKVTQSSRYLVKRTGEKVFLECVQDMDHENMFWYRQDPGLGLRLIYFSYDVKMKEKGDIPEGYSVSREKKERFSLILESASTNQTSMYLCASSLGSNNSPLHFGNGTRLTVT.

This clonotype was picked up one time. CDR3 amino acids: CASSLVHEQYF. The CDR3 DNA reads TGTGCCAGCAGCTTGGTCCACGAGCAGTACTTC. The chain joins TRBV7-9 to TRBJ2-7; D is undetermined. Trimming removed 3 bases from V and 5 bases from J, with 5 bases in between. Germline CDR1 and CDR2: SEHNR and FQNEAQ (reference sequence). This CDR3 has 11 residues.

This clonotype was seen a handful of times. The V gene is TRBV6-1, the J gene TRBJ1-3; D remains unclear. CDR3 size: 14 residues. Germline V lookup: CDR1 MNHNS, CDR2 SASEGT. V gave up 6 bases and J gave up 0 bases, with 9 bases separating them. CDR3 sequence: CASRASNSGNTIYF. The CDR3 DNA reads as TGTGCCAGCAGAGCTTCTAACTCTGGAAACACCATATATTTT.

This clonotype occurred many times. The CDR3, as DNA: TGTGCCAGCAGCCCAGACGGGAATCAGCCCCAGCATTTT. Translation: CASSPDGNQPQHF. J is TRBJ1-5 and V is TRBV6-5, with D unresolved. The CDR3 sequence is 13 residues long. The germline V gene encodes CDR1 MNHEY and CDR2 SVGAGI. Deletions cut 6 bases from V and 4 bases from J, with 10 bases between.